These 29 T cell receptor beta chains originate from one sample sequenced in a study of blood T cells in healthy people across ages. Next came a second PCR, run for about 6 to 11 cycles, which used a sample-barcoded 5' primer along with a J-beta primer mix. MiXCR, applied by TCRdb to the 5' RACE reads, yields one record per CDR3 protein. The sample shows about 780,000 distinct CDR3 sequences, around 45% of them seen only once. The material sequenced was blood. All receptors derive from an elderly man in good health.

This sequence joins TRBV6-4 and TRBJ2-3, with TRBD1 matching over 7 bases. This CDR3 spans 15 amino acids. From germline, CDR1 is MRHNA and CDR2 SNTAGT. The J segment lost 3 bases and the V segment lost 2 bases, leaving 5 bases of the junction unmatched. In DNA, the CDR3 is TGTGCCAGCAGTGACCAGGGGGTGTCGACAGATACGCAGTATTTT. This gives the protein CASSDQGVSTDTQYF.

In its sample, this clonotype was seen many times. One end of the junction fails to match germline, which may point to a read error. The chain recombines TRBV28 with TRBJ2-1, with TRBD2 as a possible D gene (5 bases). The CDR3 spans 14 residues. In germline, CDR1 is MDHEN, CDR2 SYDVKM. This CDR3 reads CASCLGGSDNEQFF. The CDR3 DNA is TGTGCCAGCTGTTTAGGAGGATCGGACAATGAGCAGTTCTTC.

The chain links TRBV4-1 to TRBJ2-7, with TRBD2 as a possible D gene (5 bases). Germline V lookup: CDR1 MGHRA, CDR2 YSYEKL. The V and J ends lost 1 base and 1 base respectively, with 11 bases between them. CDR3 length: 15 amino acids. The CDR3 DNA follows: TGCGCCAGCAGCCAAGGGAGCGGTAAATCCTACGAGCAGTACTTC. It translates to CASSQGSGKSYEQYF.

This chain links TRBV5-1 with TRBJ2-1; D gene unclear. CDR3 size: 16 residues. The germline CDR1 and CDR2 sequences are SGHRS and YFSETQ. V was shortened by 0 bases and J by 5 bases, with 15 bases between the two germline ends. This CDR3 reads CASSLGREASHNEQFF. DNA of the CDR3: TGCGCCAGCAGCTTGGGCAGAGAGGCAAGCCACAATGAGCAGTTCTTC.

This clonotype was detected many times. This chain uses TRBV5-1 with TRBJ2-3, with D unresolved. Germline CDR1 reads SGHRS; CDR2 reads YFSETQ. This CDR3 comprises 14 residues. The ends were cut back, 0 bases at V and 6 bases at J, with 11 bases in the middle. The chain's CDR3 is CASSLVLSRDTQYF. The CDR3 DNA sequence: TGCGCCAGCAGCTTGGTTCTCAGCCGGGATACGCAGTATTTT.

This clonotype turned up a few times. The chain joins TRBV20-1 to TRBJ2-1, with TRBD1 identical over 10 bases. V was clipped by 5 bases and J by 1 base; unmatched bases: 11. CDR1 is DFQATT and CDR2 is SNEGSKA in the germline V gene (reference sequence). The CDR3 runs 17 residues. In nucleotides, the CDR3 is TGCAGTGCTCCCGGGACAGGGGATCGGTTTTCCTACAATGAGCAGTTCTTC. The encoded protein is CSAPGTGDRFSYNEQFF.

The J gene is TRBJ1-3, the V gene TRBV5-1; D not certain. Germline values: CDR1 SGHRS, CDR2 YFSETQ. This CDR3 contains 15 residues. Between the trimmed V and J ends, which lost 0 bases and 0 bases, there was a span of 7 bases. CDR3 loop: CASSLATSSGNTIYF. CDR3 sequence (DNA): TGCGCCAGCAGCTTGGCCACCAGCTCTGGAAACACCATATATTTT.

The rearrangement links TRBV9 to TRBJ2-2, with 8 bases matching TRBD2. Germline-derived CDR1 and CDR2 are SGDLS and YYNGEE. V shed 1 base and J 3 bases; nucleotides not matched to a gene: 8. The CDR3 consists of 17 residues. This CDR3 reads CASSVRGGRTDTGELFF. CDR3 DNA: TGTGCCAGCAGCGTAAGAGGCGGGAGGACCGACACCGGGGAGCTGTTTTTT.

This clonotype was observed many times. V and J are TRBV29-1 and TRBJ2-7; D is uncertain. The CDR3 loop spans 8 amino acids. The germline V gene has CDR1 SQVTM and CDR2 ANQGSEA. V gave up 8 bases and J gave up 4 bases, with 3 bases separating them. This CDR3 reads CSPYEQYF. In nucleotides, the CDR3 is TGCAGCCCATACGAGCAGTACTTC.

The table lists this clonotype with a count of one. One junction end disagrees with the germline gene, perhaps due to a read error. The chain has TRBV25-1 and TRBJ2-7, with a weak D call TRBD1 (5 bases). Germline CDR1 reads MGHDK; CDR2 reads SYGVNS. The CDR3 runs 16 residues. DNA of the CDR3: TGTGCCGGCAGTGAACAAAGGGGTCTGGGGACCTACGAGCAGTACTTC. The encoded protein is CAGSEQRGLGTYEQYF.

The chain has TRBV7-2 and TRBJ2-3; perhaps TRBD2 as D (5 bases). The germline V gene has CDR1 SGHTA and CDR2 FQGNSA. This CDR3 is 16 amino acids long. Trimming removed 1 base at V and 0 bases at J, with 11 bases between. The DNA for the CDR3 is TGTGCCAGCAGCTTAGGAAGACTACCCAGCACAGATACGCAGTATTTT. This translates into CASSLGRLPSTDTQYF.

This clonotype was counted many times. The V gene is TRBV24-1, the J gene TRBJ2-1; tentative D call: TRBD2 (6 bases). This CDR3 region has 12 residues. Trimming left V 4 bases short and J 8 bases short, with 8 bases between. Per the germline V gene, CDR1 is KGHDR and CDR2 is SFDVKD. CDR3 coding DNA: TGTGCCACCAGTGAGTGGGGGGATGAGCAGTTCTTC. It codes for CATSEWGDEQFF.

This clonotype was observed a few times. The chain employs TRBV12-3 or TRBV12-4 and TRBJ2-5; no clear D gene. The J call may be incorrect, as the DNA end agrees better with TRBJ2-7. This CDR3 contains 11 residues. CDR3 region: CASSLRTEQYF. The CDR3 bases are TGTGCCAGCAGTTTGAGGACCGAGCAGTACTTC.

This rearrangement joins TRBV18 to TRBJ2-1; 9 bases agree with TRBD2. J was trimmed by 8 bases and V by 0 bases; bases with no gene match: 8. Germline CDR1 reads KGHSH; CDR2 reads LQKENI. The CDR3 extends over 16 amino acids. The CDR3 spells CASSPPAGGLLYEQFF. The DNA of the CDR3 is TGTGCCAGCTCACCACCTGCGGGAGGGCTGTTATATGAGCAGTTCTTC.

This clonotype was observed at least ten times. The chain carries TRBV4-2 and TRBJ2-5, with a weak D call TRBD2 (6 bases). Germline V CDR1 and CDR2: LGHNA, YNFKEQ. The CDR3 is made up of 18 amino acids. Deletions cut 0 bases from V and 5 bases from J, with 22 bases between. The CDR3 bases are TGTGCCAGCAGCCAAGAAGGACGCGGGATAGACGGGCTTGAGACCCAGTACTTC. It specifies CASSQEGRGIDGLETQYF.

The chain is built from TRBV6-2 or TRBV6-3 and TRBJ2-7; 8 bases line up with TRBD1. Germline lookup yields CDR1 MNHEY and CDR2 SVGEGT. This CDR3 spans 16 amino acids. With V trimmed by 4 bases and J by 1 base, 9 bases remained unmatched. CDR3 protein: CASSLLAQGASYEQYF. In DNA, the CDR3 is TGTGCCAGCAGTTTACTCGCCCAGGGGGCGTCCTACGAGCAGTACTTC.

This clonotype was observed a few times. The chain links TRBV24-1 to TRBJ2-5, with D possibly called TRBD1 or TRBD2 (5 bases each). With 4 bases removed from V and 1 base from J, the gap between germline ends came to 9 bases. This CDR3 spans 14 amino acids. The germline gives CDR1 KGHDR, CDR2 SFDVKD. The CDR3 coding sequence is TGTGCCACCAGTGACAGGGACGGCCAAGAGACCCAGTACTTC. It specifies CATSDRDGQETQYF.

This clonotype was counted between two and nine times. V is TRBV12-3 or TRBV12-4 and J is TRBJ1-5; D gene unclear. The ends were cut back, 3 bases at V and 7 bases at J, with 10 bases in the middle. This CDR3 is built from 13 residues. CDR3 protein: CASSFEGWQPQHF. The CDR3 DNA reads TGTGCCAGCAGTTTTGAAGGGTGGCAGCCCCAGCATTTT.

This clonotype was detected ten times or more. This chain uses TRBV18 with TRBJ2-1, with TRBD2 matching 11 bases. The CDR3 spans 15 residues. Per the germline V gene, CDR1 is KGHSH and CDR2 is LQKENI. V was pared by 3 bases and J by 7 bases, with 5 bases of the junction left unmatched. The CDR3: CASSPPGLAGNEQFF. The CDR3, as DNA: TGTGCCAGCTCACCCCCCGGACTAGCGGGTAATGAGCAGTTCTTC.

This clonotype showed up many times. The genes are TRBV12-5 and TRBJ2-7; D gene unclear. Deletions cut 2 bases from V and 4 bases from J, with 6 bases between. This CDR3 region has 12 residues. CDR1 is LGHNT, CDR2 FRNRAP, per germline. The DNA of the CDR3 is TGTGCTAGTGGTTTGAAGGGTTACGAGCAGTACTTC. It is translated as CASGLKGYEQYF.

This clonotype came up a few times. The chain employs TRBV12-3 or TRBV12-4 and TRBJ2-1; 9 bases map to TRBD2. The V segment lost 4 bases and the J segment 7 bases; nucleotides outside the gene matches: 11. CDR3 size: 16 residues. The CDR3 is CASSSSGRAGGNEQFF. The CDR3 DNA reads TGTGCCAGCAGTTCGTCGGGACGAGCGGGAGGAAATGAGCAGTTCTTC.

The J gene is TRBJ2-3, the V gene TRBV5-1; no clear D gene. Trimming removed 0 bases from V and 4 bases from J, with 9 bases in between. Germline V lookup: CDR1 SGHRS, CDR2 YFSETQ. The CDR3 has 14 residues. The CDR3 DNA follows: TGCGCCAGCAGCTTGGAGGTGGGCCCAGATACGCAGTATTTT. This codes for CASSLEVGPDTQYF.

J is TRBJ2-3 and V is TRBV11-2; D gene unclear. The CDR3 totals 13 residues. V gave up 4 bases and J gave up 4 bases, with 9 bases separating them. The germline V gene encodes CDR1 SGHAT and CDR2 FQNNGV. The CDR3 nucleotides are TGTGCCAGCAGCTCGGTCACTCCAGATACGCAGTATTTT. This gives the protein CASSSVTPDTQYF.

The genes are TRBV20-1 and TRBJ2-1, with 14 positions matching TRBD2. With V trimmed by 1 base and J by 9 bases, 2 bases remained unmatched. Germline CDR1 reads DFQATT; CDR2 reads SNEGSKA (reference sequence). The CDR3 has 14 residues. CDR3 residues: CSARGTSGRSEQFF. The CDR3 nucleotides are TGCAGTGCTAGAGGGACTAGCGGGAGGTCTGAGCAGTTCTTC.

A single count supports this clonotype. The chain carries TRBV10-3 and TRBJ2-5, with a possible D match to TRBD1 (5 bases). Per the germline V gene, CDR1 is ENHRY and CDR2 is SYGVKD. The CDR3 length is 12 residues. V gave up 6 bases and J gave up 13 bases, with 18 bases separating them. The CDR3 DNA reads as TGTGCCATCAGAGACAAGGACATGCCCATGTACTTC. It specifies CAIRDKDMPMYF.

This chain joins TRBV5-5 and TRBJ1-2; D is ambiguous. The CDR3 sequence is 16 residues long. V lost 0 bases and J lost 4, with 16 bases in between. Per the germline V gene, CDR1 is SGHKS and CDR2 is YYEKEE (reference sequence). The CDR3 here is CASSLEGAGLSYGYTF. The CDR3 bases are TGTGCCAGCAGCTTGGAGGGCGCGGGGTTGTCCTATGGCTACACCTTC.

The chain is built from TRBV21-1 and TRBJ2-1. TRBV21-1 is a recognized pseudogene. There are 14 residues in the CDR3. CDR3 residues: CAGPTRGMSGEQFF. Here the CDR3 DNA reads TGTGCCGGACCTACAAGAGGTATGAGTGGTGAGCAGTTCTTC.

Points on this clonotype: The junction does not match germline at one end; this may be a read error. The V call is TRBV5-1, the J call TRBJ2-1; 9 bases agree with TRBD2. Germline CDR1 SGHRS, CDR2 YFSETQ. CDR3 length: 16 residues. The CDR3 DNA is TGCGCCGGCAGTCCGAGAGCGGGAGGTACCGACAATGAGCAGTTCTTC. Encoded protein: CAGSPRAGGTDNEQFF.

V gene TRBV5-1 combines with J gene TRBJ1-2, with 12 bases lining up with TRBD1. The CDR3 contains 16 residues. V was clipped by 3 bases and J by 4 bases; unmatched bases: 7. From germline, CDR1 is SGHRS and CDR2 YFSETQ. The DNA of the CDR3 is TGCGCCAGCAGCTCGGGACAGGGGGCGCTCGGCTATGGCTACACCTTC. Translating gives CASSSGQGALGYGYTF. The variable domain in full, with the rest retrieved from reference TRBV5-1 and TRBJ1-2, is KAGVTQTPRYLIKTRGQQVTLSCSPISGHRSVSWYQQTPGQGLQFLFEYFSETQRNKGNFPGRFSGRQFSNSRSEMNVSTLELGDSALYLCASSSGQGALGYGYTFGSGTRLTVV.